This T cell receptor beta chain emerged from a study of beta chain features in type 1 diabetes. A note on this clone: Its antigen is not known.

One heparinised draw of blood, averaging around 120 mL, came from each donor. Post-sort purity exceeded 98% for all sorted populations. V was shortened by 1 base and J by 0 bases, with 10 bases between the two germline ends. Germline CDR1 reads SQVTM; CDR2 reads ANQGSEA. This CDR3 spans 15 amino acids. General study points: Type 1 diabetes patients had TCRB CDR3s that were shorter (moderately but significantly so) in all four CD4+ subsets.

Investigators reverse transcribed all isolated RNA, so they sequenced expressed TCRB transcripts. Some clones are missing from TCRdb's copy, which holds only in-frame ones; the method was immunoSEQ multiplex PCR. The table lists roughly 340,000 clones, roughly 12% of them singletons. The chain recombines TRBV29-1 with TRBJ2-4, with D uncertain. Source material: naive CD4+ T cells from blood. This sequence was found in a woman aged 18-35 years with type 1 diabetes. The CDR3 region is CSVEVAQLAKNIQYF. CDR3 coding DNA: TGCAGCGTTGAAGTGGCCCAATTAGCCAAAAACATTCAGTACTTC.